A selection of T cell receptor beta chains follows, all from one sample in a study of T cell repertoires in cytomegalovirus infection. TCRdb processed the reads anew with MiXCR; each CDR3 protein has one entry. The table lists more than 250,000 distinct CDR3 sequences, about an eighth of them singletons. Material for sequencing was PBMCs. The receptors shown here come from a human donor in good health (CMV status not recorded). Some clones in this sample may be carry-over from other donors' samples. The CDR3 runs from the conserved cysteine through the conserved F or W. The D gene is left open where the match is weak. Some rows have no size entry. The others give once, few or many, or a class for an expanded clone.

J: TRBJ2-7; size: many; V: TRBV7-2; D: TRBD2; CDR3: CASSRGGGRLLDEQYF; DNA: TGTGCCAGCAGTCGGGGCGGGGGGCGCTTGTTGGACGAGCAGTACTTC
J: TRBJ1-1; size: many; V: TRBV12-3/TRBV12-4; D: TRBD1; CDR3: CASSDVPGQGSEAFF; DNA: TGTGCCAGCAGTGACGTCCCGGGACAGGGGAGTGAAGCTTTCTTT
J: TRBJ2-1; size: many; V: TRBV12-3/TRBV12-4; D: TRBD2; CDR3: CASSLGAGGLDEQFF; DNA: TGTGCCAGCAGTTTAGGGGCGGGAGGGCTGGATGAGCAGTTCTTC
J: TRBJ1-6; size: .; V: TRBV7-2; D: .; CDR3: CASSVRGGSNNSPLHF; DNA: TGTGCCAGCAGCGTCCGGGGCGGGAGTAACAATTCACCCCTCCACTTT
J: TRBJ1-2; size: .; V: TRBV5-6; D: .; CDR3: CASSFQTNYGYTF; DNA: TGTGCCAGCAGCTTCCAGACTAACTATGGCTACACCTTC
J: TRBJ2-5; size: few; V: TRBV2; D: .; CDR3: CASSVTGSGTQYF; DNA: TGTGCCAGCAGTGTAACAGGGAGCGGGACCCAGTACTTC
J: TRBJ2-1; size: many; V: TRBV6-1; D: TRBD2; CDR3: CASSERGLAGVLDNEQFF; DNA: TGTGCCAGCAGTGAACGAGGACTAGCGGGGGTACTAGACAATGAGCAGTTCTTC
J: TRBJ1-5; size: few; V: TRBV19; D: .; CDR3: CASSPLDWGNQPQHF; DNA: TGTGCCAGTAGTCCACTCGATTGGGGCAATCAGCCCCAGCATTTT
J: TRBJ2-1; size: few; V: TRBV5-4; D: TRBD2; CDR3: CASSPGRGWTSGRNEQFF; DNA: TGTGCCAGCAGCCCAGGGCGGGGGTGGACTAGCGGGAGAAATGAGCAGTTCTTC
J: TRBJ2-6; size: many; V: TRBV6-2/TRBV6-3; D: TRBD2; CDR3: CASSYSGVGANVLTF; DNA: TGTGCCAGCAGTTACAGCGGGGTTGGGGCCAACGTCCTGACTTTC
J: TRBJ1-1; size: .; V: TRBV15; D: TRBD1; CDR3: CATSYDGTANTEAFF; DNA: TGTGCCACCAGCTACGATGGGACAGCGAACACTGAAGCTTTCTTT
J: TRBJ2-2; size: many; V: TRBV7-8; D: .; CDR3: CASGPNTGELFF; DNA: TGTGCCAGCGGCCCAAACACCGGGGAGCTGTTTTTT
J: TRBJ1-1; size: many; V: TRBV5-1; D: .; CDR3: CASARAVGGTEAFF; DNA: TGCGCCAGCGCCAGGGCCGTCGGGGGAACTGAAGCTTTCTTT
J: TRBJ1-2; size: many; V: TRBV2; D: TRBD1; CDR3: CASRSLTGGRYGYTF; DNA: TGTGCCAGCAGGTCCCTAACAGGGGGCCGCTATGGCTACACCTTC
J: TRBJ2-5; size: once; V: TRBV20-1; D: .; CDR3: CSGPVSRETQYF; DNA: TGCAGTGGGCCGGTCTCCAGGGAGACCCAGTACTTC
J: TRBJ2-1; size: .; V: TRBV6-2/TRBV6-3; D: TRBD2; CDR3: CASSYDLAEMGVYNEQFF; DNA: TGTGCCAGCAGTTACGATCTAGCGGAAATGGGGGTATACAATGAGCAGTTCTTC
J: TRBJ2-7; size: many; V: TRBV20-1; D: .; CDR3: CSARDPGGRSYEQYF; DNA: TGCAGTGCTAGAGATCCGGGGGGCCGCTCCTACGAGCAGTACTTC
J: TRBJ1-3; size: .; V: TRBV20-1; D: .; CDR3: CSARDRISGNTIYF; DNA: TGCAGTGCTAGAGATAGAATCTCTGGAAACACCATATATTTT
J: TRBJ1-5; size: many; V: TRBV7-2; D: .; CDR3: CASSPRTHQPQHF; DNA: TGTGCCAGCAGCCCTCGAACCCATCAGCCCCAGCATTTT
J: TRBJ2-5; size: many; V: TRBV19; D: TRBD2; CDR3: CASSISSGFQETQYF; DNA: TGTGCCAGTAGTATTTCTAGCGGATTCCAAGAGACCCAGTACTTC
J: TRBJ2-7; size: .; V: TRBV20-1; D: .; CDR3: CSARYNPSYEQYF; DNA: TGCAGTGCTAGATACAACCCAAGCTACGAGCAGTACTTC
J: TRBJ1-1; size: medium-sized; V: TRBV7-6; D: TRBD1; CDR3: CASSRWDSHTEAFF; DNA: TGTGCCAGCAGCAGATGGGACAGCCACACTGAAGCTTTCTTT